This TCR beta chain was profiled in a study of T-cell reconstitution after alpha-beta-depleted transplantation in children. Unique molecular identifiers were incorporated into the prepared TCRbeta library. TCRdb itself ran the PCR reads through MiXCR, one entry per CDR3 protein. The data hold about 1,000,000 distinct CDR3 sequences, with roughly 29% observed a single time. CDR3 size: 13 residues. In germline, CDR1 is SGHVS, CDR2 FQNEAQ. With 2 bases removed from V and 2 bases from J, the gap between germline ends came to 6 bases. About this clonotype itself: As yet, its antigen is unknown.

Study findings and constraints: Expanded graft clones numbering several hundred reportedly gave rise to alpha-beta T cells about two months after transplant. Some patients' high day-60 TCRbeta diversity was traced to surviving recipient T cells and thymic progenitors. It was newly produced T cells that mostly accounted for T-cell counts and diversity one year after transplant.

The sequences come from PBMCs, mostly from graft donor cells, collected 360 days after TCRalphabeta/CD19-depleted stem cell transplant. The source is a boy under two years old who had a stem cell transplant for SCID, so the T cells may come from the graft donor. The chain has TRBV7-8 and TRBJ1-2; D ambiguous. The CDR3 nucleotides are TGTGCCAGCAGCTTAAATGGGAACTATGGCTACACCTTC. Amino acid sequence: CASSLNGNYGYTF.